The 17 T cell receptor beta chains given below trace back to one sample, sequenced in a study of cytomegalovirus exposure and HLA in healthy donors. The table came from immunoSEQ multiplex PCR; TCRdb's copy has only in-frame clones and leaves some out. The table includes over 120,000 clones, roughly nine tenths detected once. Sequencing used PBMCs. The receptor source for this set is a woman under 30 in good health and CMV-seropositive.

The chain recombines TRBV4-2 with TRBJ2-3; possibly TRBD2 for D (6 bases). Trimming took 0 bases from V and 8 from J, leaving 15 bases between them. The CDR3 length is 15 residues. Per germline, CDR1 LGHNA and CDR2 YNFKEQ. The CDR3 loop is CASSQDLGGASTQYF. The CDR3 DNA reads as TGTGCCAGCAGCCAAGATCTAGGAGGGGCTAGTACGCAGTATTTT.

This chain links TRBV9 with TRBJ2-5; 11 bases match TRBD2. The germline CDR1 and CDR2 sequences are SGDLS and YYNGEE. The CDR3 covers 17 residues. Unmatched junction bases numbered 6, after V lost 2 bases and J lost 0 bases. The CDR3 DNA reads TGTGCCAGCAGCGTGCTAGCGGGGGGCACATACCAAGAGACCCAGTACTTC. Its protein is CASSVLAGGTYQETQYF.

The chain is built from TRBV7-6 and TRBJ2-1, with 9 bases identical to TRBD1. V lost 1 base to trimming and J lost 6 bases; unmatched junction nucleotides: 7. Germline CDR1 and CDR2: SGHVS and FNYEAQ. There are 16 residues in the CDR3. The CDR3 bases are TGTGCCAGCAGCTTAGGGTGGGGACAGGGCGGCAATGAGCAGTTCTTC. Protein sequence: CASSLGWGQGGNEQFF.

CDR3 in amino acids: CASTPGRYEAFF. DNA of the CDR3: TGTGCCAGCACACCAGGGAGGTATGAAGCTTTCTTT. The rearrangement links TRBV2 to TRBJ1-1, with a tentative D call TRBD1 (5 bases). Germline V CDR1 and CDR2: SNHLY, FYNNEI. The CDR3 spans 12 residues. Trimming pared 7 bases from V and 7 bases from J, leaving 13 bases between.

The V gene is TRBV9, the J gene TRBJ2-1; TRBD1 matches at 11 bases. With V trimmed by 6 bases and J by 7 bases, 9 bases remained unmatched. Germline V CDR1 and CDR2: SGDLS, YYNGEE. The CDR3 is 15 amino acids. The CDR3 loop is CASMGGQGAFNEQFF. Written as DNA, the CDR3 is TGTGCCAGCATGGGCGGACAGGGGGCATTTAATGAGCAGTTCTTC.

The V gene is TRBV25-1, the J gene TRBJ2-5; D possibly corresponds to TRBD1 (5 bases). Germline-derived CDR1 and CDR2 are MGHDK and SYGVNS. This CDR3 has 14 residues. The ends were cut back, 4 bases at V and 5 bases at J, with 14 bases in the middle. The CDR3 DNA sequence: TGTGCCAGCAGTGCGTTTGACAGCCGGGAGACCCAGTACTTC. Its protein is CASSAFDSRETQYF.

The gene calls are TRBV6-1 and TRBJ2-1; perhaps TRBD2 as D (6 bases). Trimming removed 6 bases at V and 6 bases at J, with 18 bases between. The length of the CDR3 is 15 residues. Germline V lookup: CDR1 MNHNS, CDR2 SASEGT. DNA for the CDR3: TGTGCCAGCAGGCCTCTCGGGGGAGGAGGCAATGAGCAGTTCTTC. It is translated as CASRPLGGGGNEQFF.

The chain has TRBV4-1 and TRBJ1-2, with a tentative D call TRBD1 (6 bases). The germline gives CDR1 MGHRA, CDR2 YSYEKL. The CDR3 extends over 14 amino acids. V gave up 1 base and J gave up 8 bases, with 14 bases separating them. CDR3 sequence reads: CASSQGLTGYGYTF. For the CDR3, the DNA is TGCGCCAGCAGCCAAGGTCTTACAGGGTACGGCTACACCTTC.

This clone was seen just once. The genes are TRBV7-9 and TRBJ2-5, with D perhaps matching TRBD1 (6 bases). CDR3 length: 15 residues. The germline gives CDR1 SEHNR, CDR2 FQNEAQ (reference sequence). V shed 5 bases and J shed 4 bases, with 17 bases lying between them. The CDR3 loop is CASSQSTGLGETQYF. CDR3 in DNA: TGTGCCAGCAGCCAGTCGACAGGTCTAGGAGAGACCCAGTACTTC.

The rearrangement joins TRBV19 to TRBJ1-5; 7 bases map to TRBD1. The V and J ends lost 0 bases and 3 bases, in that order; junction bases with no gene match: 17. Germline V gene sequence: CDR1 LNHDA, CDR2 SQIVND (reference sequence). This CDR3 comprises 20 residues. CDR3 coding DNA: TGTGCCAGTAGTATAGACCCTCTTACCGAAGGGGGCCCACTCAATCAGCCCCAGCATTTT. Protein: CASSIDPLTEGGPLNQPQHF.

The rearrangement joins TRBV4-1 to TRBJ2-7; 7 bases align to TRBD1. The CDR3 extends over 15 amino acids. Germline V gives CDR1 MGHRA, CDR2 YSYEKL. The ends lost 1 base at V and 5 bases at J; junction bases unmatched: 8. The CDR3 nucleotides are TGCGCCAGCAGCCAAGGGGGAACAGGGGATAACGAGCAGTACTTC. This encodes CASSQGGTGDNEQYF.

The genes are TRBV30 and TRBJ2-7; 7 nucleotides match TRBD1. CDR1 and CDR2 from the germline V gene are GTSNPN and SVGIG (reference sequence). The ends lost 4 bases at V and 2 bases at J; junction bases unmatched: 8. The CDR3 has 14 amino acids. The CDR3 region is CAWTPGQSPYEQYF. In nucleotides, the CDR3 is TGTGCCTGGACTCCGGGACAGAGCCCCTACGAGCAGTACTTC.

The V call is TRBV6-1, the J call TRBJ2-7; 8 bases are a match to TRBD1. The CDR3 totals 15 residues. CDR1 is MNHNS, CDR2 SASEGT, per germline. The ends lost 10 bases at V and 3 bases at J; junction bases unmatched: 14. The CDR3 region has the DNA TGTGCCACCAAAGGGGAGGACAGGGTGTACTACGAGCAGTACTTC. Translated: CATKGEDRVYYEQYF.

V is TRBV27 and J is TRBJ2-1; 7 bases line up with TRBD1. Germline V gene data show CDR1 as MNHEY and CDR2 as SMNVEV (reference sequence). Trimming took 4 bases from V and 3 from J; bases not matched to a gene: 6. The length of the CDR3 is 15 residues. The CDR3 sequence is CASSSGTVLYNEQFF. CDR3 DNA sequence: TGTGCCAGCAGTTCCGGGACAGTCCTCTACAATGAGCAGTTCTTC.

As concerns this clone: Other DNA variants within this sample encode the same CDR3. The chain is built from TRBV5-4 and TRBJ1-2, with D possibly being TRBD1 (5 bases). The V end lost 4 bases, the J end lost 1 base, and 8 bases lay between the germline ends. This CDR3 has 13 residues. Germline loops: CDR1 SGHNT, CDR2 YYREEE (reference sequence). CDR3 protein: CASSPDSNYGYTF. The CDR3 DNA reads as TGTGCCAGCAGCCCCGACAGTAACTATGGCTACACCTTC.

The DNA of the CDR3 is TGTGCCAGCTCATCCGGGACAGGGGGCGCGGAGACCCAGTACTTC. Its translation: CASSSGTGGAETQYF. The chain carries TRBV18 and TRBJ2-5, with 12 positions matching TRBD1. V shed 5 bases and J 5 bases; nucleotides not matched to a gene: 6. The CDR3 has 15 residues. In germline, CDR1 is KGHSH, CDR2 LQKENI. Combining the CDR3 with reference TRBV18 and TRBJ2-5 gives the whole variable domain NAGVMQNPRHLVRRRGQEARLRCSPMKGHSHVYWYRQLPEEGLKFMVYLQKENIIDESGMPKERFSAEFPKEGPSILRIQQVVRGDSAAYFCASSSGTGGAETQYFGPGTRLLVL.

CDR3 loop: CASSVVGNNEKLFF. In nucleotides, the CDR3 is TGTGCCAGCAGCGTAGTTGGCAATAATGAAAAACTGTTTTTT. The chain has TRBV9 and TRBJ1-4; D is unresolved. The CDR3 runs to 14 residues. V dropped 0 bases and J dropped 4 bases, with 7 bases sitting between them. The germline V gene has CDR1 SGDLS and CDR2 YYNGEE.